Listed below are T cell receptor beta chains from one sample, sequenced in a study of post-analysis software for immune sequencing data. One entry per CDR3 protein results from TCRdb running MiXCR on the PCR reads. The repertoire holds some 690,000 distinct CDR3 sequences, roughly 29% seen once, with around 0.55% in the top ten. Input material: blood. The receptors were gathered from a girl aged 10-17 years with multiple sclerosis. Both conserved end residues are part of each CDR3. D genes are given only for firm matches. Rows may omit the clone size; those that give it use once, few, many or a size class.

len: 15
abundance: .
d_gene: .
j_gene: TRBJ1-5
v_gene: TRBV4-1
CDR3nt: TGCGCCAGCAGCCAAGAACCGGGGGTTGGGGGGCCCCAGCATTTT
CDR3aa: CASSQEPGVGGPQHF

len: 15
abundance: few
d_gene: .
j_gene: TRBJ2-7
v_gene: TRBV6-1
CDR3nt: TGTGCCAGCAGTGAAGCCCCCGTTACATCCTACGAGCAGTACTTC
CDR3aa: CASSEAPVTSYEQYF

len: 14
abundance: .
d_gene: .
j_gene: TRBJ2-2
v_gene: TRBV9
CDR3nt: TGTGCCAGCAGCGTATTAAGCGCGGGCGGGGAGCTGTTTTTT
CDR3aa: CASSVLSAGGELFF

len: 14
abundance: few
d_gene: .
j_gene: TRBJ1-2
v_gene: TRBV6-5
CDR3nt: TGTGCCAGCAGTCTTGATAGGGCTAAGAGCGGCTACACCTTC
CDR3aa: CASSLDRAKSGYTF

len: 14
abundance: few
d_gene: .
j_gene: TRBJ2-2
v_gene: TRBV5-1
CDR3nt: TGCGCCAGCAGACCCGGCAGAAACACCGGGGAGCTGTTTTTT
CDR3aa: CASRPGRNTGELFF

len: 15
abundance: .
d_gene: .
j_gene: TRBJ1-1
v_gene: TRBV7-3
CDR3nt: TGTGCCAGCAGCTTAGGGAGTAGGGGAGATACTGAAGCTTTCTTT
CDR3aa: CASSLGSRGDTEAFF

len: 13
abundance: .
d_gene: .
j_gene: TRBJ1-1
v_gene: TRBV10-3
CDR3nt: TGTGCCATCAGAGGGAACATGAACACTGAAGCTTTCTTT
CDR3aa: CAIRGNMNTEAFF

len: 16
abundance: .
d_gene: TRBD2
j_gene: TRBJ2-7
v_gene: TRBV20-1
CDR3nt: TGCAGTGCTAGAGATTCGAGCGGGAGTTTCATATACGAGCAGTACTTC
CDR3aa: CSARDSSGSFIYEQYF

len: 14
abundance: few
d_gene: .
j_gene: TRBJ2-5
v_gene: TRBV5-1
CDR3nt: TGCGCCAGCAGCTCCGGGCACCTAGAAGAGACCCAGTACTTC
CDR3aa: CASSSGHLEETQYF

len: 16
abundance: few
d_gene: TRBD2
j_gene: TRBJ2-7
v_gene: TRBV9
CDR3nt: TGTGCCAGCAGCGCGCGACTAGCGGGAACCCAGTACGAGCAGTACTTC
CDR3aa: CASSARLAGTQYEQYF

len: 13
abundance: .
d_gene: TRBD1
j_gene: TRBJ2-2
v_gene: TRBV6-1
CDR3nt: TGTGCCAGTCCAGACAGGGCGGGCGGGGAGCTGTTTTTT
CDR3aa: CASPDRAGGELFF

len: 14
abundance: few
d_gene: TRBD1
j_gene: TRBJ2-5
v_gene: TRBV5-1
CDR3nt: TGCGCCAGCAGCGCGAACCCAGGGGGAGAGACCCAGTACTTC
CDR3aa: CASSANPGGETQYF

len: 16
abundance: many
d_gene: .
j_gene: TRBJ2-1
v_gene: TRBV9
CDR3nt: TGTGCCAGCAGCTCCAGGGTAGCCCCCACCGACAATGAGCAGTTCTTC
CDR3aa: CASSSRVAPTDNEQFF

len: 15
abundance: few
d_gene: .
j_gene: TRBJ2-1
v_gene: TRBV11-2
CDR3nt: TGTGCCAGCAGCTTACAACGACTAGCCTACAATGAGCAGTTCTTC
CDR3aa: CASSLQRLAYNEQFF

len: 13
abundance: few
d_gene: .
j_gene: TRBJ1-1
v_gene: TRBV7-8
CDR3nt: TGTGCCAACAGCTTAGCAGGGAACACTGAAGCTTTCTTT
CDR3aa: CANSLAGNTEAFF

len: 15
abundance: .
d_gene: .
j_gene: TRBJ2-3
v_gene: TRBV12-3/TRBV12-4
CDR3nt: TGTGCCAGCAGTAAGGATCGCCCCAGGGCAGATACGCAGTATTTT
CDR3aa: CASSKDRPRADTQYF

len: 15
abundance: .
d_gene: TRBD2
j_gene: TRBJ2-7
v_gene: TRBV29-1
CDR3nt: TGCAGCGTTGCCCCCGTAGCGGGAGGCATCTACGAGCAGTACTTC
CDR3aa: CSVAPVAGGIYEQYF

len: 16
abundance: .
d_gene: TRBD1
j_gene: TRBJ1-1
v_gene: TRBV20-1
CDR3nt: TGCAGTGCCCCGGGGACAGGGGGCGCGATGAACACTGAAGCTTTCTTT
CDR3aa: CSAPGTGGAMNTEAFF

len: 15
abundance: many
d_gene: .
j_gene: TRBJ2-5
v_gene: TRBV5-6
CDR3nt: TGTGCCAGCAGCTTTTCAGGGGTGGGATGGGAGACCCAGTACTTC
CDR3aa: CASSFSGVGWETQYF

len: 14
abundance: few
d_gene: .
j_gene: TRBJ1-6
v_gene: TRBV2
CDR3nt: TGTGCCAGCAGTGGGGGCCGAAATAATTCACCCCTCCACTTT
CDR3aa: CASSGGRNNSPLHF

len: 14
abundance: .
d_gene: .
j_gene: TRBJ2-3
v_gene: TRBV5-1
CDR3nt: TGCACCAGCAGCCCTCGGGCCGCGACAGATACGCAGTATTTT
CDR3aa: CTSSPRAATDTQYF

len: 16
abundance: once
d_gene: .
j_gene: TRBJ2-3
v_gene: TRBV3-1
CDR3nt: TGTGCCAGCAGCCAAGAACCGGGCACGCCCCGGAGTACGCAGTATTTT
CDR3aa: CASSQEPGTPRSTQYF

len: 16
abundance: .
d_gene: .
j_gene: TRBJ2-2
v_gene: TRBV20-1
CDR3nt: TGCAGTGCTAGAGTTCAACCAGGCTTGAACACCGGGGAGCTGTTTTTT
CDR3aa: CSARVQPGLNTGELFF

len: 12
abundance: many
d_gene: .
j_gene: TRBJ2-3
v_gene: TRBV29-1
CDR3nt: TGCAGCGTTGATTGGTCCACAGATACGCAGTATTTT
CDR3aa: CSVDWSTDTQYF

len: 16
abundance: .
d_gene: TRBD2
j_gene: TRBJ2-1
v_gene: TRBV7-2
CDR3nt: TGTGCCAGCAGCCCCAAGCGGGGCCAATCCTACAATGAGCAGTTCTTC
CDR3aa: CASSPKRGQSYNEQFF

len: 15
abundance: .
d_gene: TRBD1
j_gene: TRBJ2-3
v_gene: TRBV20-1
CDR3nt: TGCAGTGCTTGGACGGGGACAGCTAGCACAGATACGCAGTATTTT
CDR3aa: CSAWTGTASTDTQYF

len: 13
abundance: .
d_gene: .
j_gene: TRBJ2-1
v_gene: TRBV2
CDR3nt: TGTGCCAGCAGTTGGTTCGGGGGCAATGAGCAGTTCTTC
CDR3aa: CASSWFGGNEQFF

len: 16
abundance: few
d_gene: .
j_gene: TRBJ2-5
v_gene: TRBV5-6
CDR3nt: TGTGCCAGCAGCTTGGAGATCGCGGACCTGCAAGAGACCCAGTACTTC
CDR3aa: CASSLEIADLQETQYF

len: 13
abundance: few
d_gene: TRBD2
j_gene: TRBJ2-3
v_gene: TRBV10-3
CDR3nt: TGTGCCATCAGTGGGCGGGAGGCAGATACGCAGTATTTT
CDR3aa: CAISGREADTQYF

len: 15
abundance: few
d_gene: TRBD2
j_gene: TRBJ2-1
v_gene: TRBV10-3
CDR3nt: TGTGCCATCAGTGAGTCTGCGGGAGGGGTCAATGAGCAGTTCTTC
CDR3aa: CAISESAGGVNEQFF

len: 15
abundance: few
d_gene: .
j_gene: TRBJ1-4
v_gene: TRBV4-1
CDR3nt: TGCGCCAGCAGCCAAGTTGGCTATAAGACCGGGGGACTGTTTTTT
CDR3aa: CASSQVGYKTGGLFF

len: 15
abundance: .
d_gene: TRBD2
j_gene: TRBJ2-7
v_gene: TRBV28
CDR3nt: TGTGCCACCGACTCACTAGCGGGAATTATCTACGAGCAGTACTTC
CDR3aa: CATDSLAGIIYEQYF

len: 14
abundance: few
d_gene: .
j_gene: TRBJ1-6
v_gene: TRBV20-1
CDR3nt: TGCAGTGCAAATAATGAGGGGCAAGGTTCACCCCTCCACTTT
CDR3aa: CSANNEGQGSPLHF

len: 14
abundance: few
d_gene: .
j_gene: TRBJ1-2
v_gene: TRBV29-1
CDR3nt: TGCAGCGTTGAACCCGGCGGTCTTAACTATGGCTACACCTTC
CDR3aa: CSVEPGGLNYGYTF

len: 15
abundance: .
d_gene: .
j_gene: TRBJ2-7
v_gene: TRBV3-1
CDR3nt: TGTGCCAGCAGCCAAGTAACGAGGGGGTCCTACGAGCAGTACTTC
CDR3aa: CASSQVTRGSYEQYF

len: 15
abundance: once
d_gene: TRBD2
j_gene: TRBJ2-1
v_gene: TRBV20-1
CDR3nt: TGCAGTGCTAGTCGTCTGGCGGGGGGTTACAATGTGCAGTTCTTC
CDR3aa: CSASRLAGGYNVQFF

len: 18
abundance: few
d_gene: TRBD2
j_gene: TRBJ2-1
v_gene: TRBV12-3/TRBV12-4
CDR3nt: TGTGCCAGCAGTTTAGGGCGGCTGCGACTAGCGGGGGGGTATAAGCAGTTCTTC
CDR3aa: CASSLGRLRLAGGYKQFF